This T cell receptor (beta chain) was found in a study of blood T cell repertoires in COVID-19. The germline CDR1 and CDR2 sequences are KGHDR and SFDVKD. This CDR3 region has 16 residues. Germline trimming cut 4 bases from V and 1 base from J; bases unmatched to any gene: 8. Assay used: immunoSEQ multiplex PCR; TCRdb lists only in-frame clones, some missing. This sample has 250,000 to 350,000 clones, with roughly 90% found just once. The TCR was taken from a man between 18 and 29 years old with active or convalescent COVID-19. This rearrangement joins TRBV24-1 to TRBJ2-5, with TRBD1 matching 7 bases. Input material: peripheral blood. The CDR3 region has the DNA TGTGCCACCAGTGACACTCCGCGACAGGGCCAAGAGACCCAGTACTTC. Protein: CATSDTPRQGQETQYF.